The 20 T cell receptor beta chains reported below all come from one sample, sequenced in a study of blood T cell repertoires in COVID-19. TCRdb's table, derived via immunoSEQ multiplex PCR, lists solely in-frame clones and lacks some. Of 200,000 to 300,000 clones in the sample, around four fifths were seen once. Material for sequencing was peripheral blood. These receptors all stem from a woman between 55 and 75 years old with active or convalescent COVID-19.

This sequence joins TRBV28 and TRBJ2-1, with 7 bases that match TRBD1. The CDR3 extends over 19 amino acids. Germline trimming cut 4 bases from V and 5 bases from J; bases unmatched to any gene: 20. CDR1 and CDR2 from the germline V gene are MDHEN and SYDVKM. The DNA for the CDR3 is TGTGCCAGCAGTTCCCCGCTACTGCCCGACAGGGTCCCTAACAATGAGCAGTTCTTC. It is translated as CASSSPLLPDRVPNNEQFF.

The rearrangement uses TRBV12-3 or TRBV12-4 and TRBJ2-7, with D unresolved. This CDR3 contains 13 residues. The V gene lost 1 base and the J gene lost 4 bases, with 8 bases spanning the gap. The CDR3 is CASSLVLGYEQYV. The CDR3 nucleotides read TGTGCCAGCAGTTTAGTACTCGGGTACGAGCAGTACGTC.

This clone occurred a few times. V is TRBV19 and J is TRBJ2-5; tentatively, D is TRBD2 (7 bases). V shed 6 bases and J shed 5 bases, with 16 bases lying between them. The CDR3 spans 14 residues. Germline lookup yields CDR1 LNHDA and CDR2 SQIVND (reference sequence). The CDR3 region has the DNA TGTGCCAGTAGCCTCGCGGGGGCGGGGGAGACCCAGTACTTC. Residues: CASSLAGAGETQYF.

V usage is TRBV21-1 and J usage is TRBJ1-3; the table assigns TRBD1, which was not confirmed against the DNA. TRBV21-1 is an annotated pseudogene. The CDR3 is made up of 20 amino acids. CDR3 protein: CASIKGTGQCTIRSGNTIYF. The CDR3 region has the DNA TGTGCCAGCATTAAAGGGACGGGACAGTGTACGATTAGATCTGGAAACACCATATATTTT.

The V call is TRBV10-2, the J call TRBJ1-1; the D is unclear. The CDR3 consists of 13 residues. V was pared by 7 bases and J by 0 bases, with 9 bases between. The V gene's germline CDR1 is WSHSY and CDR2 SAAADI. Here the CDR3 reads CASTLRLNTEAFF. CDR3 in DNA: TGCGCCAGCACCCTGAGGCTGAACACTGAAGCTTTCTTT.

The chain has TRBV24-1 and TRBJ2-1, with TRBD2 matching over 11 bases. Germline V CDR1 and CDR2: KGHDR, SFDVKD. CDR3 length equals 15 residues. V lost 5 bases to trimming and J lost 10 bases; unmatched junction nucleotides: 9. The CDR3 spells CATSAPGLAASEQFF. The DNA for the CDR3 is TGTGCCACCAGTGCTCCGGGACTAGCGGCCAGCGAGCAGTTCTTC.

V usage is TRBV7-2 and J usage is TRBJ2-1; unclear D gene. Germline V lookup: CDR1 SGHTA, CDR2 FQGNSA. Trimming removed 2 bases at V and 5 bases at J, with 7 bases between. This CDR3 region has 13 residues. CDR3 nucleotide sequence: TGTGCCAGCAGCTTAATCGGAGACAATGAGCAGTTCTTC. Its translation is CASSLIGDNEQFF. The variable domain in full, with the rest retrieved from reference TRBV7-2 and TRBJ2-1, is GAGVSQSPSNKVTEKGKDVELRCDPISGHTALYWYRQSLGQGLEFLIYFQGNSAPDKSGLPSDRFSAERTGGSVSTLTIQRTQQEDSAVYLCASSLIGDNEQFFGPGTRLTVL.

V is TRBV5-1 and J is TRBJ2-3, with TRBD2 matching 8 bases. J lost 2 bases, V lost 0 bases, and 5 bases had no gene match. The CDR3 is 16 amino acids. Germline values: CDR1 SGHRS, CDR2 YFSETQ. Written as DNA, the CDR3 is TGCGCCAGCAGCTTGGCGGTAGCGGGGAACACAGATACGCAGTATTTT. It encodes CASSLAVAGNTDTQYF.

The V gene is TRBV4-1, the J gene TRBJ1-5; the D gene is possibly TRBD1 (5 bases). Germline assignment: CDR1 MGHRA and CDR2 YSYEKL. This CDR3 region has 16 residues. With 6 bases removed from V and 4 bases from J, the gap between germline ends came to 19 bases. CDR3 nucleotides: TGCGCCAGCAGTCCCCGGGGGAGGGGAGGTAATCAGCCCCAGCATTTT. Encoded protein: CASSPRGRGGNQPQHF.

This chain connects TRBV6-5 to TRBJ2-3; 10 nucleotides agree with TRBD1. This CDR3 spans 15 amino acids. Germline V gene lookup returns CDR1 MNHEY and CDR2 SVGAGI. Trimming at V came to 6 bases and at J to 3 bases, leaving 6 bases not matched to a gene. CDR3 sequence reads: CASRIDRGQTDTQYF. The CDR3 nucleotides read TGTGCCAGCAGGATAGACAGGGGGCAGACAGATACGCAGTATTTT.

CDR3 sequence (DNA): TGTGCCAGAATGGGGGCTAGCACAGATACGCAGTATTTT. Protein sequence: CARMGASTDTQYF. The chain is built from TRBV2 and TRBJ2-3; possibly TRBD1 for D (6 bases). Germline loops: CDR1 SNHLY, CDR2 FYNNEI. Trimming took off 9 bases at V and 0 bases at J, with 10 bases between the two ends. The length of the CDR3 is 13 residues.

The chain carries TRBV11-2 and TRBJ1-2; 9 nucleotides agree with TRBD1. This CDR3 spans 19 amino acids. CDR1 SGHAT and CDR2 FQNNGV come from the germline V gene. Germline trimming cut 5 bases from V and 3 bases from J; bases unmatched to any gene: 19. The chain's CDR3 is CASSTTAAPRDRADYGYTF. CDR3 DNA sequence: TGTGCCAGCAGCACTACGGCTGCTCCTCGGGACAGGGCGGACTATGGCTACACCTTC.

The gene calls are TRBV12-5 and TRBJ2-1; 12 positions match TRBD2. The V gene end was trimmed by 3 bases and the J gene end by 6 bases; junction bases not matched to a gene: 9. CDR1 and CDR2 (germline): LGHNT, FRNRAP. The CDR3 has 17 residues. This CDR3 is CASGFFLAGGSFNEQFF. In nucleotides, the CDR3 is TGTGCTAGTGGTTTTTTTCTAGCGGGAGGGTCATTCAATGAGCAGTTCTTC.

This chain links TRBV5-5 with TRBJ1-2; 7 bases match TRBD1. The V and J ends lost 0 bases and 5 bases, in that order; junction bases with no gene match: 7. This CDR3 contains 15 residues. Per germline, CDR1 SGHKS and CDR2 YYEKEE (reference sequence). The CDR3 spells CASSLVAGGPYGYTF. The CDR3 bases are TGTGCCAGCAGCTTGGTAGCAGGGGGTCCGTATGGCTACACCTTC.

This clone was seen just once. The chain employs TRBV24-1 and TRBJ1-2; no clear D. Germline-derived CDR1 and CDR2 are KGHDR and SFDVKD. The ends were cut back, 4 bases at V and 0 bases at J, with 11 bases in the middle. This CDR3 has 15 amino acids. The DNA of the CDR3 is TGTGCCACCAGTGACGGACTTCAAGCTAACTATGGCTACACCTTC. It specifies CATSDGLQANYGYTF.

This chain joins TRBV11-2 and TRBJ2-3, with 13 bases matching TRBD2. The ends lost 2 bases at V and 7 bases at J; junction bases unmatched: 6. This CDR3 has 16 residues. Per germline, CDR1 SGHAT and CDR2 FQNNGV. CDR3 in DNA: TGTGCCAGCAGCTTAACTAGCGGGGGGGCCGTAAATACGCAGTATTTT. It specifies CASSLTSGGAVNTQYF.

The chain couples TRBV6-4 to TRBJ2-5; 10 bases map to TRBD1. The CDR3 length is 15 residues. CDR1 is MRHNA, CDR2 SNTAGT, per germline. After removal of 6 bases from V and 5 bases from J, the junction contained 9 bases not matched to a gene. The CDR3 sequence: CASSAGTGATETQYF. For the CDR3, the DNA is TGTGCCAGCAGCGCCGGGACAGGGGCAACGGAGACCCAGTACTTC.

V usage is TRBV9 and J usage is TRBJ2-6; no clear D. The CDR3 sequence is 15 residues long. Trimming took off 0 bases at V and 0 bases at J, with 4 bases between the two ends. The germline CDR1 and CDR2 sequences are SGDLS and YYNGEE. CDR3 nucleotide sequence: TGTGCCAGCAGCGTAGGCAGCTCTGGGGCCAACGTCCTGACTTTC. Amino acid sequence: CASSVGSSGANVLTF.

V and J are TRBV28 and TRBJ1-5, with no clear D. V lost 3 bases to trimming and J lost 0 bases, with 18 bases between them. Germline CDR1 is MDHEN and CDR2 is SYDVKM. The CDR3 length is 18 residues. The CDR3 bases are TGTGCCAGCAGTTTTCTTACCGGTCCAACCTATAGCAATCAGCCCCAGCATTTT. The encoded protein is CASSFLTGPTYSNQPQHF.

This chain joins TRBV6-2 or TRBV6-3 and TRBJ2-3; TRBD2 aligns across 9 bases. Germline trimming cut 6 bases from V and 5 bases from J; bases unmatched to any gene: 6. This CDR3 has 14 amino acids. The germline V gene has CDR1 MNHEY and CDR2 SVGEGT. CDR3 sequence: CASSGGRALDTQYF. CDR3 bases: TGTGCCAGCAGCGGCGGGAGGGCCTTAGATACGCAGTATTTT.